This entry features one T cell receptor beta chain sequence. The CDR3 is made up of 16 amino acids. The germline CDR1 and CDR2 sequences are SGHTA and FQGTGA. V was trimmed by 1 base and J by 2 bases, leaving 14 bases between them. The data derive from a study of blood T cell repertoires in COVID-19. Whole-study context: Donors in the United States, Italy and Spain gave samples during acute or convalescent COVID-19.

Source study methods: Reference gene primer amplification gave nucleated cell count estimates. Some clones are missing from TCRdb's copy, which holds only in-frame ones; the method was immunoSEQ multiplex PCR. For V, J and clone size, that table is used; D and trimming come from the DNA. The data contain about 14,000 clones, around 89% of them singletons. The specimen sequenced was peripheral blood. The chain joins TRBV7-3 to TRBJ1-2, with D perhaps matching TRBD1 (5 bases). The source of this sequence is a human donor with active COVID-19. The donor label of this sample is uncertain. In nucleotides, the CDR3 is TGTGCCAGCAGCTTAAGAGCGCGGGGCACCAACTATGGCTACACCTTC. Its translation: CASSLRARGTNYGYTF.